Below are 9 T cell receptor beta chains sequenced from a single sample in a study of response to subunit inactivated influenza vaccine. TCRdb re-called the RT-PCR reads through MiXCR, storing one row per CDR3 protein. The repertoire holds about 610,000 distinct CDR3 sequences, with around 13% as singletons. Material: PBMCs from blood, obtained about 12 days after vaccination. The origin of the receptors is a man aged 50 to 60 who received an inactivated influenza vaccine.

This clonotype has a count of ten or more. The V gene is TRBV10-3, the J gene TRBJ2-7; TRBD1 aligns across 8 bases. The ends lost 10 bases at V and 4 bases at J; junction bases unmatched: 6. The CDR3 length is 12 residues. The germline V gene encodes CDR1 ENHRY and CDR2 SYGVKD. CDR3 DNA sequence: TGTGCCACCGGACAGGGAAAGTACGAGCAGTACTTC. This translates into CATGQGKYEQYF.

This chain connects TRBV12-3 or TRBV12-4 to TRBJ2-7; 9 bases agree with TRBD1. The CDR3 covers 15 residues. The trim removed 5 bases at V and 2 bases at J, leaving 7 bases unmatched. In DNA form, the CDR3 reads TGTGCCAGCAGTGCCCGACAGGGGGACACCTACGAGCAGTACTTC. Protein product: CASSARQGDTYEQYF.

This rearrangement joins TRBV12-3 or TRBV12-4 to TRBJ2-1; TRBD2 is a possible D gene (7 bases). CDR3 length: 13 amino acids. Trimming removed 4 bases from V and 9 bases from J, with 13 bases in between. The CDR3 DNA reads TGTGCCAGCAGTTCGGGGGGCCGGGTTGAGCAGTTCTTC. It yields the protein CASSSGGRVEQFF.

The table lists this clonotype with a few counts. The V and J genes are TRBV11-2 and TRBJ2-7; the D is unclear. Germline lookup yields CDR1 SGHAT and CDR2 FQNNGV. This CDR3 region has 14 residues. Deletions cut 1 base from V and 6 bases from J, with 13 bases between. The CDR3: CASSLGRIASEQYF. In nucleotides, the CDR3 is TGTGCCAGCAGCTTAGGGCGGATCGCGAGCGAGCAGTACTTC. Together with reference TRBV11-2 and TRBJ2-7, the CDR3 gives the full variable domain: EAGVAQSPRYKIIEKRQSVAFWCNPISGHATLYWYQQILGQGPKLLIQFQNNGVVDDSQLPKDRFSAERLKGVDSTLKIQPAKLEDSAVYLCASSLGRIASEQYFGPGTRLTVT.

This clonotype was observed at least ten times. The chain has TRBV28 and TRBJ2-3, with D tentatively TRBD2 (6 bases). Germline CDR1 is MDHEN and CDR2 is SYDVKM. V lost 7 bases, J lost 6 bases, and 20 bases lay in between. The CDR3 sequence is 15 residues long. CDR3 residues: CASIAGSKLGDTQYF. In DNA, the CDR3 is TGTGCCAGCATTGCGGGAAGTAAGCTGGGGGATACGCAGTATTTT.

This clonotype was seen many times. The chain links TRBV6-4 to TRBJ2-4; 8 bases agree with TRBD1. Germline CDR1 reads MRHNA; CDR2 reads SNTAGT. The V segment lost 10 bases and the J segment 2 bases; nucleotides outside the gene matches: 25. CDR3 length: 20 amino acids. CDR3 in DNA: TGTGCCAACCCACCCTCGAGTTCGACAGGGGAGAAATGTCCCAAAAACATTCAGTACTTC. Protein product: CANPPSSSTGEKCPKNIQYF.

This clonotype occurred many times. The J gene is TRBJ1-5, the V gene TRBV7-2; D is uncertain. The germline V gene encodes CDR1 SGHTA and CDR2 FQGNSA. With 6 bases removed from V and 7 bases from J, the gap between germline ends came to 13 bases. This CDR3 has 13 amino acids. This CDR3 is CASSIDMGQPQHF. The DNA for the CDR3 is TGTGCCAGCAGTATCGATATGGGGCAGCCCCAGCATTTT.

The sample holds a few counts of this clonotype. The gene calls are TRBV6-2 or TRBV6-3 and TRBJ2-3; either TRBD1 or TRBD2 may supply D (5 bases each). The V gene lost 0 bases and the J gene lost 6 bases, with 16 bases spanning the gap. In germline, CDR1 is MNHEY, CDR2 SVGEGT. This CDR3 has 16 residues. The CDR3 protein is CASSYSRDHRWDTQYF. Here the CDR3 DNA reads TGTGCCAGCAGTTACTCGAGGGACCACCGTTGGGATACGCAGTATTTT.

The chain joins TRBV29-1 to TRBJ2-1; possibly TRBD1 or TRBD2 for D (5 bases each). V was cut by 7 bases and J by 9 bases, with 28 bases left in between. This CDR3 is built from 16 residues. Germline loops: CDR1 SQVTM, CDR2 ANQGSEA. The CDR3 spells CSARGGRDRFNGEQFF. Written as DNA, the CDR3 is TGCAGCGCCCGGGGCGGCAGGGATCGTTTCAATGGTGAGCAGTTCTTC.